This is a list of T cell receptor beta chains from one sample in a study of blood T cells in healthy people across ages. TCRdb re-called the 5' RACE reads with MiXCR, one entry per CDR3 protein. The sample lists 2 million or so distinct CDR3 sequences, about 50% occurring once. Source material: blood. The receptors were sampled from a woman between 40 and 55 years old in good health. Each CDR3 is given with its conserved first and last residue. The D gene is left open where the match is weak. Expanded clones get a size class; other rows say once, few or many, or leave the size out.

j_call	clone_size	d_call	v_call	cdr3_aa	cdr3_nt
TRBJ2-3	few	TRBD2	TRBV29-1	CSVEESLAGGSPQYF	TGCAGCGTTGAAGAGTCACTAGCGGGGGGAAGTCCGCAGTATTTT
TRBJ2-2	-	-	TRBV6-2/TRBV6-3	CASSYNLNTGELFF	TGTGCCAGCAGTTACAACCTAAACACCGGGGAGCTGTTTTTT
TRBJ1-1	-	-	TRBV7-9	CASSLEWVAFF	TGTGCCAGCAGCTTAGAGTGGGTAGCTTTCTTT
TRBJ1-2	few	TRBD1	TRBV12-3/TRBV12-4	CASSPRDRGRKYGYTF	TGTGCCAGCAGCCCCCGGGACAGGGGTCGGAAATATGGCTACACCTTC
TRBJ2-1	few	TRBD2	TRBV20-1	CSAHDSAGVYEQFF	TGCAGTGCCCATGACTCGGCGGGGGTCTATGAGCAGTTCTTC
TRBJ2-5	few	TRBD2	TRBV2	CASSEPSGGVLETQYF	TGTGCCAGCAGTGAACCCAGCGGGGGGGTGTTGGAGACCCAGTACTTC
TRBJ2-3	-	TRBD1	TRBV11-1	CASSLGLGQHHYSGRTDTQYF	TGTGCCAGCAGCTTAGGGTTGGGACAGCATCACTACAGCGGCCGAACAGATACGCAGTATTTT
TRBJ2-3	-	TRBD2	TRBV7-2	CASSFSGGTALRAADTQYF	TGTGCCAGCAGCTTTAGCGGGGGGACTGCTCTTCGAGCCGCAGATACGCAGTATTTT
TRBJ2-1	-	-	TRBV4-3	CASSQDNFPISEQFF	TGCGCCAGCAGCCAAGATAATTTTCCAATCTCGGAGCAGTTCTTC
TRBJ2-5	few	-	TRBV9	CASSVGSAGTIQETQYF	TGTGCCAGCAGCGTAGGGAGTGCGGGGACAATCCAAGAGACCCAGTACTTC